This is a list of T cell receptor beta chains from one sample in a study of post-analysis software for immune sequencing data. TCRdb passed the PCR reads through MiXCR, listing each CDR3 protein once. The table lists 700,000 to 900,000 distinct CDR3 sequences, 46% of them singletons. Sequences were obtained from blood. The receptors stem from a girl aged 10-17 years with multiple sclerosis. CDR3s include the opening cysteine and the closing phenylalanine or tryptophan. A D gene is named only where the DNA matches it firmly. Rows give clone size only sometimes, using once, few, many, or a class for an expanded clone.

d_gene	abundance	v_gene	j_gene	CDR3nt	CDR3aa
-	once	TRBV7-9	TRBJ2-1	TGTGCCAGCAGCCCTCTAGGCGGACCCAATGAGCAGTTCTTC	CASSPLGGPNEQFF
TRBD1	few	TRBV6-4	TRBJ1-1	TGTGCCTCCCGACAGGGAGATGGGGGCACTGAAGCTTTCTTT	CASRQGDGGTEAFF
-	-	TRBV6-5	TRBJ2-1	TGTGCCAGCAGTTACTTCGAGGGTAGCGGAGGCTACAATGAGCAGTTCTTC	CASSYFEGSGGYNEQFF
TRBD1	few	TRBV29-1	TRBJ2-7	TGCAGCGTTGATACTGGACAGGGGGTCGACGAGCAGTACTTC	CSVDTGQGVDEQYF
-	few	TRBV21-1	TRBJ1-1	TGTGCCAGCAGCAAAGGGGTGGAGAAGCCGGTCGGGGTCACTGAAGCTTTCTTT	CASSKGVEKPVGVTEAFF
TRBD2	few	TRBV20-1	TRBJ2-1	TGCAGTGCTAGAAACAGCAGGACTAGCTCTAATGAGCAGTTCTTC	CSARNSRTSSNEQFF
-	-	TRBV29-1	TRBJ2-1	TGCAGCGTATCGTCCCAGGGACATGAGCAGTTCTTC	CSVSSQGHEQFF
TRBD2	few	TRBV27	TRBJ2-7	TGTGCCAGCAGTTTAAAGGGACTAGCGGGAGGTTCCTACGAGCAGTACTTC	CASSLKGLAGGSYEQYF
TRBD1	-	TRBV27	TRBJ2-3	TGTGCCAGCAGTTCCGGGACAGGGGAAAGGAATACGCAGTATTTT	CASSSGTGERNTQYF
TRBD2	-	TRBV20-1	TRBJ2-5	TGCAGTGCTGACCGTACTAGCGGCCAAGAGACCCAGTACTTC	CSADRTSGQETQYF
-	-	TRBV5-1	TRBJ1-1	TGCGCCAGCAGCGTAGACGCGGGACGTGTAGCTTTCTTT	CASSVDAGRVAFF
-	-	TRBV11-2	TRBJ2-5	TGTGCCAGCAGCTTAGATGACACTGGGAAAAGAGAGACCCAGTACTTC	CASSLDDTGKRETQYF
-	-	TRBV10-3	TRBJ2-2	TGTGCCATCAGTGAGTCGTTTCAGATAACCGGGGAGCTGTTTTTT	CAISESFQITGELFF
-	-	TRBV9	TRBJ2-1	TGTGCCAGCAGCGTAGGACTTCTCGATGAGCAGTTCTTC	CASSVGLLDEQFF
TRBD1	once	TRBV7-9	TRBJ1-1	TGTGCCAGCAGCTTTAGACAGGGGACCGGGACTGAAGCTTTCTTT	CASSFRQGTGTEAFF
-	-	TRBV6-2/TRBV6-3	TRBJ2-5	TGTGCCAGCAGTACCCAGACCTTGATGGAGCAGTACTTC	CASSTQTLMEQYF
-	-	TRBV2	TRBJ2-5	TGTGCCAGCAGCGAGGCAGGACAAGAGACCCAGTACTTC	CASSEAGQETQYF
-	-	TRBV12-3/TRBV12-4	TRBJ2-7	TGTGCCAGCAAACCCCGGTTTAAAGGGGAGCAGTACTTC	CASKPRFKGEQYF
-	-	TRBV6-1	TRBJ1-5	TGTGCCAGCAGTTTCACTGGACTTGATCAGCCCCAGCATTTT	CASSFTGLDQPQHF
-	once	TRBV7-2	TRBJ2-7	TGTGCCAGCAGACAAAGCTCGGGGGCTGGCTCCTACGAGCAGTACTTC	CASRQSSGAGSYEQYF
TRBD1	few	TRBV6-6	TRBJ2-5	TGTGCCAGCAGCAACCCGGGACAGGGGACCCAAGAGACCCAGTACTTC	CASSNPGQGTQETQYF
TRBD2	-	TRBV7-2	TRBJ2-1	TGTGCCAGCAGCCCCGCCCTAGCGGGAAGGCACAATGAGCAGTTCTTC	CASSPALAGRHNEQFF
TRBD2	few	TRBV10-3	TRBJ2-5	TGTGCCATCAGTGAATCCCGGCGGGAGGGGTACCAAGAGACCCAGTACTTC	CAISESRREGYQETQYF
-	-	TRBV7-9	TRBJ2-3	TGTGCCAGCAGCCCCGGGGCTTGGCCAGATACGCAGTATTTT	CASSPGAWPDTQYF
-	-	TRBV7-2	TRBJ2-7	TGTGCCAGCAGCCCCGAAGGGACGAAGGGTCCCTACGAGCAGTACTTC	CASSPEGTKGPYEQYF
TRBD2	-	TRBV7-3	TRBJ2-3	TGTGCCAGCAGCTCTCCAGGACTAGCTACGCACTATTTT	CASSSPGLATHYF
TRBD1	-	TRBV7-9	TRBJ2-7	TGTGCCAGCAGCACACCCGGGACAGGGAAGTACGAGCAGTACTTC	CASSTPGTGKYEQYF
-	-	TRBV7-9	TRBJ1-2	TGTGCCAGCAGCTTAGGGAGTAGGAGCTATGGCTACACCTTC	CASSLGSRSYGYTF
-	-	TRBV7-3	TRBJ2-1	TGTGCCAGCAGCTTATCGCTCCTTTCCTACAATGAGCAGTTCTTC	CASSLSLLSYNEQFF
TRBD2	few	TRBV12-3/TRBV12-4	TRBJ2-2	TGTGCCAGCAGTTTAGGGGGAGGGGTCACCGGGGAGCTGTTTTTT	CASSLGGGVTGELFF
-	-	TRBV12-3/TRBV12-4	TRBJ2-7	TGTGCCAGCACTTCCGGACCTCGGGAGCAGTACTTC	CASTSGPREQYF
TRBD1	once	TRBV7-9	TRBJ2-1	TGTGCCAGCAGCTTCCGACAGGGGGACCCGAATGAGCAGTTCTTC	CASSFRQGDPNEQFF
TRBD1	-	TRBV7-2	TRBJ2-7	TGTGCCAGCAGCCCCGGGACAGGGGTCCCCTACGAGCAGTACTTC	CASSPGTGVPYEQYF
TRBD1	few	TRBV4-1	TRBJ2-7	TGCGCCAGCAGCCAAGATATCGGACAGGGGTCTTTCACCTACGAGCAGTACTTC	CASSQDIGQGSFTYEQYF
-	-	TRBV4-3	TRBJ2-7	TGCGCCAGCAGCACGTCCCGGGGGACGGTAGCCTACGAGCAGTACTTC	CASSTSRGTVAYEQYF
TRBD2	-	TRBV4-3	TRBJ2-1	TGCGCCAGCAGCCGGACTAGCGGGAAGGTAAATGAGCAGTTCTTC	CASSRTSGKVNEQFF
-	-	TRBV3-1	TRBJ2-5	TGTGCCAGCAGCCAAGGGACGGCTCAAGAGACCCAGTACTTC	CASSQGTAQETQYF
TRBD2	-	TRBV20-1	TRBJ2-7	TGCAGTGCTAGACTAGCGGGAGACCTACGCTCCTACGAGCAGTACTTC	CSARLAGDLRSYEQYF
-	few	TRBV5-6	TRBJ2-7	TGTGCCAGCAGCTTGGACCAGGCCAACGAGCAGTACTTC	CASSLDQANEQYF
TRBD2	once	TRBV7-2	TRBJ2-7	TGTGCCAGCATCCGACCGGGACTAGCGGGAGAAGCCCCCTACGAGCAGTACTTC	CASIRPGLAGEAPYEQYF
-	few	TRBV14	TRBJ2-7	TGTGCCAGCAGCCCCGGGACATTCTACGAGCAGTACTTC	CASSPGTFYEQYF
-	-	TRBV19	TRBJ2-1	TGTGCCAGTAGGCAGTCCCATGAGCAGTTCTTC	CASRQSHEQFF
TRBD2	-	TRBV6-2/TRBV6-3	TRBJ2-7	TGTGCCAGCAGTTACTCGCCAGCGGGAGGGACCTCCTACGAGCAGTACTTC	CASSYSPAGGTSYEQYF
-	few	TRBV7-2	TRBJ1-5	TGTGCCAGCAGCTTAGAGTCGAGCCAGCCCCAGCATTTT	CASSLESSQPQHF
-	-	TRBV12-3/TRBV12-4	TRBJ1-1	TGTGCCAGCAGTCTTACGTGGGACACTGAAGCTTTCTTT	CASSLTWDTEAFF
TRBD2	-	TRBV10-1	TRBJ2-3	TGCGCCAGCAGTCCCTTGGGACTAGCGACCACAGATACGCAGTATTTT	CASSPLGLATTDTQYF
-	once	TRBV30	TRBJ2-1	TGTGCCTGGAGCCGCTCCTACAATGAGCAGTTCTTC	CAWSRSYNEQFF
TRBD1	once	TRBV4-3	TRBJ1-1	TGCGCCAGCAGCCAAGACGTCCCGGGACAGTTAGAAAACACTGAAGCTTTCTTT	CASSQDVPGQLENTEAFF